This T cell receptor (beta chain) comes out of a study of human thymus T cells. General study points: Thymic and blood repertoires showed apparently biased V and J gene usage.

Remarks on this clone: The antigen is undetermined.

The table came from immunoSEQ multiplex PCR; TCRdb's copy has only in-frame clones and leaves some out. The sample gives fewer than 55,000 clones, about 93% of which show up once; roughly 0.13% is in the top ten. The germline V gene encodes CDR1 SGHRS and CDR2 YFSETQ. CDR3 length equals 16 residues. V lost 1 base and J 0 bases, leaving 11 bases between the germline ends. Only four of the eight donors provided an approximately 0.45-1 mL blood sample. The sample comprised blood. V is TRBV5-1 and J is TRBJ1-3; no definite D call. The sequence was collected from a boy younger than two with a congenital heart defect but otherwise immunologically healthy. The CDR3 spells CASSLKDSPSGNTIYF. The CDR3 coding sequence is TGCGCCAGCAGCTTGAAGGACTCACCCTCTGGAAACACCATATATTTT.